Below, 11 T cell receptor beta chains from the same sample are listed, as sequenced in a study of T cells in Graves' hyperthyroidism and ophthalmopathy. Amplification of TCR beta CDR3 regions was performed using RNA transcripts as template. HTBI primers were the set used in a first-round RT-PCR of the TCR CDR3. MiXCR, run by TCRdb on the multiplex PCR reads, gives a single entry per CDR3 protein. The table shows 350,000 or so distinct CDR3 sequences, with roughly 18% occurring only once. Material for sequencing was blood. The receptor set was obtained from a woman aged 40 to 55 with Graves' ophthalmopathy.

This clonotype was counted only a few times. Its ends do not fully match the called genes, so a read error is possible. The V call is TRBV7-9, the J call TRBJ2-2; the D is unclear. Germline-derived CDR1 and CDR2 are SEHNR and FQNEAQ (reference sequence). The CDR3 contains 14 residues. The CDR3 DNA is TGTACCAGCAGCCCTAAGGGATCCACCGGGGAGCTGTTTTTT. Encoded protein: CTSSPKGSTGELFF.

This clonotype was seen many times. The rearrangement joins TRBV10-3 to TRBJ2-7; no clear D. Germline CDR1 reads ENHRY; CDR2 reads SYGVKD. CDR3 length: 9 residues. V was shortened by 6 bases and J by 4 bases, with 1 base between the two germline ends. This CDR3 is CAIRYEQYF. For the CDR3, the DNA is TGTGCCATCAGGTACGAGCAGTACTTC.

This clonotype was found many times. CDR3 nucleotide sequence: TGCAGTTCGCTCCCGTCTAGCGTCGGCGAGACCCAGTACTTC. Amino acid sequence: CSSLPSSVGETQYF. The genes are TRBV20-1 and TRBJ2-5; D may be TRBD2 (6 bases). The length of the CDR3 is 14 residues. Germline CDR1 is DFQATT and CDR2 is SNEGSKA (reference sequence). The ends were cut back, 8 bases at V and 5 bases at J, with 21 bases in the middle.

The sample holds many counts of this clonotype. The J gene is TRBJ1-6, the V gene TRBV20-1; D is uncertain. The germline V gene encodes CDR1 DFQATT and CDR2 SNEGSKA (reference sequence). V was pared by 5 bases and J by 7 bases, with 21 bases between. There are 16 residues in the CDR3. In nucleotides, the CDR3 is TGCAGTGCTGGGAACCCGGGTCCCACAACGAATTCACCCCTCCACTTT. It specifies CSAGNPGPTTNSPLHF.

The chain recombines TRBV6-1 with TRBJ2-7; TRBD2 agrees at 15 bases. The germline CDR1 and CDR2 sequences are MNHNS and SASEGT. The CDR3 runs 16 residues. V was pared by 2 bases and J by 7 bases, with 6 bases of the junction left unmatched. The CDR3 loop reads CASSEFGLAGGFEQYF. CDR3 bases: TGTGCCAGCAGTGAATTCGGACTAGCGGGAGGGTTTGAGCAGTACTTC.

Many counts were recorded for this clonotype. The CDR3 region has the DNA TGTGCCAGCAGTTACTCCGGGACTAACACCGGGGAGCTGTTTTTT. Amino acids: CASSYSGTNTGELFF. This chain connects TRBV6-2 or TRBV6-3 to TRBJ2-2; tentative D call: TRBD2 (6 bases). Germline assignment: CDR1 MNHEY and CDR2 SVGEGT. The CDR3 totals 15 residues. Deletions cut 0 bases from V and 2 bases from J, with 7 bases between.

As regards this clonotype: A read error may account for a junction end that differs from germline. The chain is built from TRBV7-2 and TRBJ1-1, with a weak D call TRBD1 (6 bases). Germline CDR1 reads SGHTA; CDR2 reads FQGNSA. This CDR3 is 11 amino acids long. DNA for the CDR3: TGTGCCAGCAGCTTAGAGTGGGACACGGTCTTT. Translating gives CASSLEWDTVF.

This clonotype was seen repeatedly, ten times or more. The rearrangement joins TRBV7-9 to TRBJ2-2, with 7 bases fitting TRBD1. The germline V gene has CDR1 SEHNR and CDR2 FQNEAQ (reference sequence). This CDR3 is 17 amino acids long. V trimming: 1 base; J trimming: 6 bases; junction bases outside the gene matches: 11. CDR3 loop: CASSLDSTGNHAGELFF. The CDR3 DNA reads as TGTGCCAGCAGCTTAGACTCGACAGGGAATCACGCCGGGGAGCTGTTTTTT.

This clonotype was detected many times. This chain connects TRBV29-1 to TRBJ2-5, with D unresolved. The CDR3 is 12 residues long. Germline lookup yields CDR1 SQVTM and CDR2 ANQGSEA. Trimming took off 7 bases at V and 5 bases at J, with 14 bases between the two ends. In nucleotides, the CDR3 is TGCAGCGCGTATCTTACGTCGGAGACCCAGTACTTC. Its protein is CSAYLTSETQYF.

This clonotype was counted at least ten times. The V and J genes are TRBV11-2 and TRBJ2-6, with TRBD1 identical over 7 bases. Trimming at V came to 3 bases and at J to 2 bases, leaving 1 base not matched to a gene. From germline, CDR1 is SGHAT and CDR2 FQNNGV. The CDR3 loop spans 15 amino acids. The CDR3 loop reads CASSFDRAGANVLTF. CDR3 nucleotide sequence: TGTGCCAGCAGCTTCGACAGGGCTGGGGCCAACGTCCTGACTTTC.

This clonotype was counted many times. This could be a read error, since a much larger clone is one nucleotide away. The chain combines TRBV12-3 or TRBV12-4 with TRBJ1-5; no reliable D call. The CDR3 loop spans 15 amino acids. V was trimmed by 5 bases and J by 3 bases, leaving 14 bases between them. This CDR3 is CASSLGLLINQPQHF. The CDR3 DNA reads as TGTGCCAGCAGTCTTGGGCTACTGATCAATCAGCCCCAGCATTTT.